This entry features one T cell receptor (beta chain) sequence. Its antigen is as yet unknown. The sample comes from a study of T cells in localized non-small cell lung cancer. Using immunoSEQ multiplex PCR, the repertoire was profiled, and TCRdb retains in-frame clones only, with some absent. The repertoire includes approximately 41,000 clones, 86% of them detected once, and about 6.6% sits in the top ten. Study conclusions and caveats: Heterogeneity cannot be ruled out, as sequencing used one tumor region only.

The CDR3 is 14 amino acids. Per the germline V gene, CDR1 is MNHNS and CDR2 is SASEGT. The ends were cut back, 3 bases at V and 2 bases at J, with 11 bases in the middle. The receptor was isolated from a woman aged 18 to 49 with stage III lung adenocarcinoma. The V gene is TRBV6-1, the J gene TRBJ2-7, with D maybe TRBD2 (5 bases). The sample consisted of peripheral blood, taken before any cancer treatment. This chain's CDR3 is CASSEVLEAYEQYF. CDR3 coding DNA: TGTGCCAGCAGTGAGGTGTTGGAGGCCTACGAGCAGTACTTC.